One and the same sample provided the 27 T cell receptor beta chains below, sequenced in a study of blood T cell repertoires in COVID-19 (dated by TCRdb to between 2020 and 2021). Libraries were built with the immunoSEQ multiplex PCR assay. As stored in TCRdb, this immuneACCESS dataset retains in-frame rearrangements with V and J assigned. A fraction of the clones does not appear; measured against another copy, unresolved V genes explain less than half of the discrepancy, and the remainder lacks a known reason. The sample records fewer than 250,000 clones, around 90% of which are singletons. The top ten clonotypes cover about 1.3% of the sample. Sequenced material: peripheral blood. Every receptor here comes from a man in his thirties or forties with acute or convalescent COVID-19.

The rearrangement joins TRBV14 to TRBJ2-1; no clear D gene. The CDR3 extends over 11 amino acids. The V and J ends lost 2 bases and 12 bases respectively, with 8 bases between them. The germline V gene has CDR1 SGHDN and CDR2 FVKESK. CDR3 in DNA: TGTGCCAGCAGCCAATGGGCTGGGCAGTTCTTC. As protein: CASSQWAGQFF.

The rearrangement links TRBV28 to TRBJ2-7; 8 nucleotides line up with TRBD1. After removal of 1 base from V and 8 bases from J, the junction contained 10 bases not matched to a gene. Germline V gene sequence: CDR1 MDHEN, CDR2 SYDVKM. The CDR3 runs 15 residues. The CDR3 bases are TGTGCCAGCAGTTTATTTAGGACAGGGTATTTCAAGCAGTACTTC. Translated, it gives CASSLFRTGYFKQYF.

This clone was recorded only once. This chain links TRBV27 with TRBJ1-6; possible D gene TRBD1, 6 bases. Germline V gene lookup returns CDR1 MNHEY and CDR2 SMNVEV (reference sequence). The CDR3 loop spans 15 amino acids. The germline V and J ends were trimmed by 5 bases and 9 bases, with 17 bases remaining between them. CDR3 sequence (DNA): TGTGCCAGCAGTCCATGGGGGCAGGTTGGTTCACCCCTCCACTTT. Residues: CASSPWGQVGSPLHF.

This chain links TRBV9 with TRBJ1-2; D gene unclear. The germline gives CDR1 SGDLS, CDR2 YYNGEE. Trimming pared 7 bases from V and 6 bases from J, leaving 4 bases between. The CDR3 extends over 9 amino acids. The chain's CDR3 is CASGDGYTF. In DNA form, the CDR3 reads TGTGCCAGCGGAGATGGCTACACCTTC.

This chain uses TRBV6-1 with TRBJ1-6, with a tentative D call TRBD1 (5 bases). This CDR3 comprises 14 residues. V lost 2 bases and J 9 bases, leaving 11 bases between the germline ends. Germline CDR1 is MNHNS and CDR2 is SASEGT. The CDR3 DNA follows: TGTGCCAGCAGTGAATCAAGGGGTGGTTCACCCCTCCACTTT. Its protein product is CASSESRGGSPLHF.

This sequence joins TRBV18 and TRBJ1-1; no definite D call. Trimming removed 6 bases from V and 6 bases from J, with 20 bases in between. The germline V gene encodes CDR1 KGHSH and CDR2 LQKENI. The length of the CDR3 is 15 residues. CDR3 in amino acids: CASSSGRKSNPEAFF. The CDR3 coding sequence is TGTGCCAGCTCCTCGGGAAGGAAAAGCAACCCTGAAGCTTTCTTT.

The chain carries TRBV27 and TRBJ1-2, with a weak D call TRBD1 (5 bases). The germline V gene has CDR1 MNHEY and CDR2 SMNVEV (reference sequence). The CDR3 runs 13 residues. The V and J ends lost 3 bases and 4 bases respectively, with 9 bases between them. This CDR3 reads CASSLGGFYGYTF. CDR3 DNA: TGTGCCAGCAGTTTGGGGGGATTCTATGGCTACACCTTC.

The chain employs TRBV30 and TRBJ2-3, with 13 nucleotides matching TRBD2. The junction had 6 bases not matched to a gene; V was cut back by 8 bases and J by 4 bases. The CDR3 runs 14 residues. The germline gives CDR1 GTSNPN, CDR2 SVGIG (reference sequence). The CDR3 DNA sequence: TGTGCCACCCGACTAGCGGGAGGATCAGATACGCAGTATTTT. Protein sequence: CATRLAGGSDTQYF.

This chain joins TRBV28 and TRBJ1-5, with 7 bases that match TRBD1. V lost 6 bases to trimming and J lost 0 bases; unmatched junction nucleotides: 2. Germline values: CDR1 MDHEN, CDR2 SYDVKM. The CDR3 runs 14 residues. CDR3 bases: TGTGCCAGCAGGCACAGGGGTAGCAATCAGCCCCAGCATTTT. As protein: CASRHRGSNQPQHF.

The chain has TRBV19 and TRBJ2-7; no clear D gene. The CDR3 has 14 residues. Germline lookup yields CDR1 LNHDA and CDR2 SQIVND (reference sequence). Deletions cut 5 bases from V and 2 bases from J, with 13 bases between. CDR3 coding DNA: TGTGCCAGTAGTCCCCAGGCTGGAACCTACGAGCAGTACTTC. As protein: CASSPQAGTYEQYF.

The chain carries TRBV2 and TRBJ1-5, with D hard to call. Germline CDR1 is SNHLY and CDR2 is FYNNEI. The CDR3 runs 16 residues. V shed 0 bases and J shed 4 bases, with 13 bases lying between them. The CDR3 DNA sequence: TGTGCCAGCAGTGAAGCCGGGTCTGTCAGTAATCAGCCCCAGCATTTT. Its translation is CASSEAGSVSNQPQHF.

The sample holds a few counts of this clone. The chain uses TRBV15 and TRBJ1-1; a weak D match, TRBD1 (6 bases). Germline V lookup: CDR1 LNHNV, CDR2 YYDKDF (reference sequence). Trimming removed 1 base at V and 1 base at J, with 16 bases between. The CDR3 runs 17 residues. The CDR3 DNA reads as TGTGCCACCAGCAGAGTTTTTTCTGGACAGACGAACACTGAAGCTTTCTTT. It is translated as CATSRVFSGQTNTEAFF.

The chain is built from TRBV30 and TRBJ2-1; TRBD2 aligns across 8 bases. Germline trimming cut 0 bases from V and 4 bases from J; bases unmatched to any gene: 11. The CDR3 runs 17 residues. Germline V gene lookup returns CDR1 GTSNPN and CDR2 SVGIG (reference sequence). The CDR3 reads CAWSVRAGVKSYNEQFF. CDR3 in DNA: TGTGCCTGGAGTGTAAGAGCGGGAGTTAAGTCGTACAATGAGCAGTTCTTC.

The genes are TRBV6-1 and TRBJ2-7; D may be TRBD2 (6 bases). Trimming shortened V by 0 bases and J by 4 bases, and 7 bases separated the two germline ends. This CDR3 spans 13 amino acids. The germline V gene has CDR1 MNHNS and CDR2 SASEGT. The DNA for the CDR3 is TGTGCCAGCAGTGAAGCGCGGGGATACGAGCAGTACTTC. Translation: CASSEARGYEQYF.

The chain links TRBV2 to TRBJ1-1; no reliable D call. The CDR3 covers 13 residues. The V end was cut by 7 bases, the J end by 4 bases, with 13 bases between. Germline V gene lookup returns CDR1 SNHLY and CDR2 FYNNEI. The CDR3 sequence is CASILAGSTEAFF. The CDR3 nucleotides are TGTGCCAGCATATTAGCTGGGAGCACTGAAGCTTTCTTT.

The V call is TRBV9, the J call TRBJ2-1; the D gene is possibly TRBD2 (6 bases). Trimming pared 3 bases from V and 0 bases from J, leaving 10 bases between. The germline gives CDR1 SGDLS, CDR2 YYNGEE. CDR3 length equals 15 residues. CDR3 protein: CASSGAGSSYNEQFF. The CDR3 DNA follows: TGTGCCAGCAGCGGTGCGGGGAGCTCCTACAATGAGCAGTTCTTC.

The sample holds a few counts of this clone. Other nucleotide sequences in the sample specify the same CDR3. This chain joins TRBV9 and TRBJ2-7; 8 bases align to TRBD1. The V gene end was trimmed by 5 bases and the J gene end by 4 bases; junction bases not matched to a gene: 8. The CDR3 sequence is 14 residues long. CDR1 SGDLS and CDR2 YYNGEE come from the germline V gene. CDR3 nucleotide sequence: TGTGCCAGCAGTGTCCGGACAGGGCCTTACGAGCAGTACTTC. This encodes CASSVRTGPYEQYF.

Comments on this clone: Other DNA sequences of this sample code for an identical CDR3. The CDR3: CASSLAGGQTYEQYF. As DNA, the CDR3 is TGTGCCAGCAGCTTGGCCGGGGGACAGACCTACGAGCAGTACTTC. The chain uses TRBV5-4 and TRBJ2-7; TRBD1 is a possible D gene (7 bases). CDR3 length: 15 residues. CDR1 is SGHNT and CDR2 is YYREEE in the germline V gene (reference sequence). The V end lost 0 bases, the J end lost 2 bases, and 12 bases lay between the germline ends.

The CDR3 here is CASSFSLYEAFF. The CDR3 DNA reads TGTGCCAGCAGCTTTTCCCTATATGAAGCTTTCTTT. The genes are TRBV7-9 and TRBJ1-1; no definite D call. This CDR3 is built from 12 residues. Trimming left V 3 bases short and J 7 bases short, with 9 bases between. CDR1 is SEHNR and CDR2 is FQNEAQ in the germline V gene (reference sequence).

Points on this clone: Other DNA sequences in the same sample also yield this CDR3. The CDR3: CAWSLGINYGYTF. The DNA for the CDR3 is TGTGCCTGGAGTCTCGGGATCAACTATGGCTACACCTTC. The chain recombines TRBV30 with TRBJ1-2, with unresolved D. The CDR3 extends over 13 amino acids. CDR1 is GTSNPN, CDR2 SVGIG, per germline (reference sequence). Trimming left V 2 bases short and J 2 bases short, with 9 bases between.

The chain couples TRBV12-3 or TRBV12-4 to TRBJ1-5; D ambiguous. Trimming shortened V by 5 bases and J by 8 bases, and 10 bases separated the two germline ends. This CDR3 is built from 12 residues. This CDR3 is CASSDFGEPQHF. CDR3 nucleotide sequence: TGTGCCAGCAGTGACTTCGGGGAGCCCCAGCATTTT.

Only a few counts were recorded for this clone. V gene TRBV28 combines with J gene TRBJ1-1, with D possibly TRBD1 on 6 matching bases. Germline CDR1 reads MDHEN; CDR2 reads SYDVKM. This CDR3 is 14 amino acids long. V was cut by 10 bases and J by 5 bases, with 20 bases left in between. The CDR3 loop reads CATYFGGAMTEAFF. Here the CDR3 DNA reads TGTGCCACCTACTTCGGGGGGGCTATGACTGAAGCTTTCTTT.

This rearrangement joins TRBV7-3 to TRBJ2-5; possible D gene TRBD2, 6 bases. Trimming removed 2 bases at V and 5 bases at J, with 15 bases between. This CDR3 is built from 15 residues. CDR1 SGHTA and CDR2 FQGTGA come from the germline V gene. The chain's CDR3 is CASSLSGAVPETQYF. In nucleotides, the CDR3 is TGTGCCAGCAGCTTATCGGGAGCGGTTCCGGAGACCCAGTACTTC.

The CDR3 sequence is CASTLSPDRNEQFF. The DNA for the CDR3 is TGTGCCAGCACCCTATCACCCGACAGAAATGAGCAGTTCTTC. V and J are TRBV27 and TRBJ2-1; tentative D call: TRBD1 (5 bases). The CDR3 has 14 residues. V lost 7 bases and J lost 7, with 17 bases in between. CDR1 and CDR2 (germline): MNHEY, SMNVEV (reference sequence).

The chain recombines TRBV4-1 with TRBJ2-2; the match to TRBD1 covers 8 bases. V gave up 0 bases and J gave up 6 bases; unmatched junction bases: 6. CDR1 and CDR2 from the germline V gene are MGHRA and YSYEKL. The CDR3 covers 16 residues. The CDR3 loop reads CASSQDGQGNSGELFF. Written as DNA, the CDR3 is TGCGCCAGCAGCCAAGATGGACAGGGCAACTCCGGGGAGCTGTTTTTT.

This chain connects TRBV29-1 to TRBJ2-5, with 14 positions matching TRBD2. CDR1 SQVTM and CDR2 ANQGSEA come from the germline V gene. V lost 8 bases, J lost 5 bases, and 13 bases stayed unmatched. This CDR3 contains 16 residues. The CDR3 region is CSSDEGLAGVWETQYF. Written as DNA, the CDR3 is TGCAGCTCTGATGAGGGACTAGCGGGAGTTTGGGAGACCCAGTACTTC.

DNA for the CDR3: TGTGCCAGTAGTATAGATGGGGGGGTAAGCCGGCCCCAGCATTTT. It encodes CASSIDGGVSRPQHF. This chain joins TRBV19 and TRBJ1-5, with a possible D match to TRBD1 (5 bases). The CDR3 extends over 15 amino acids. Germline V gives CDR1 LNHDA, CDR2 SQIVND (reference sequence). V was pared by 0 bases and J by 9 bases, with 15 bases between.